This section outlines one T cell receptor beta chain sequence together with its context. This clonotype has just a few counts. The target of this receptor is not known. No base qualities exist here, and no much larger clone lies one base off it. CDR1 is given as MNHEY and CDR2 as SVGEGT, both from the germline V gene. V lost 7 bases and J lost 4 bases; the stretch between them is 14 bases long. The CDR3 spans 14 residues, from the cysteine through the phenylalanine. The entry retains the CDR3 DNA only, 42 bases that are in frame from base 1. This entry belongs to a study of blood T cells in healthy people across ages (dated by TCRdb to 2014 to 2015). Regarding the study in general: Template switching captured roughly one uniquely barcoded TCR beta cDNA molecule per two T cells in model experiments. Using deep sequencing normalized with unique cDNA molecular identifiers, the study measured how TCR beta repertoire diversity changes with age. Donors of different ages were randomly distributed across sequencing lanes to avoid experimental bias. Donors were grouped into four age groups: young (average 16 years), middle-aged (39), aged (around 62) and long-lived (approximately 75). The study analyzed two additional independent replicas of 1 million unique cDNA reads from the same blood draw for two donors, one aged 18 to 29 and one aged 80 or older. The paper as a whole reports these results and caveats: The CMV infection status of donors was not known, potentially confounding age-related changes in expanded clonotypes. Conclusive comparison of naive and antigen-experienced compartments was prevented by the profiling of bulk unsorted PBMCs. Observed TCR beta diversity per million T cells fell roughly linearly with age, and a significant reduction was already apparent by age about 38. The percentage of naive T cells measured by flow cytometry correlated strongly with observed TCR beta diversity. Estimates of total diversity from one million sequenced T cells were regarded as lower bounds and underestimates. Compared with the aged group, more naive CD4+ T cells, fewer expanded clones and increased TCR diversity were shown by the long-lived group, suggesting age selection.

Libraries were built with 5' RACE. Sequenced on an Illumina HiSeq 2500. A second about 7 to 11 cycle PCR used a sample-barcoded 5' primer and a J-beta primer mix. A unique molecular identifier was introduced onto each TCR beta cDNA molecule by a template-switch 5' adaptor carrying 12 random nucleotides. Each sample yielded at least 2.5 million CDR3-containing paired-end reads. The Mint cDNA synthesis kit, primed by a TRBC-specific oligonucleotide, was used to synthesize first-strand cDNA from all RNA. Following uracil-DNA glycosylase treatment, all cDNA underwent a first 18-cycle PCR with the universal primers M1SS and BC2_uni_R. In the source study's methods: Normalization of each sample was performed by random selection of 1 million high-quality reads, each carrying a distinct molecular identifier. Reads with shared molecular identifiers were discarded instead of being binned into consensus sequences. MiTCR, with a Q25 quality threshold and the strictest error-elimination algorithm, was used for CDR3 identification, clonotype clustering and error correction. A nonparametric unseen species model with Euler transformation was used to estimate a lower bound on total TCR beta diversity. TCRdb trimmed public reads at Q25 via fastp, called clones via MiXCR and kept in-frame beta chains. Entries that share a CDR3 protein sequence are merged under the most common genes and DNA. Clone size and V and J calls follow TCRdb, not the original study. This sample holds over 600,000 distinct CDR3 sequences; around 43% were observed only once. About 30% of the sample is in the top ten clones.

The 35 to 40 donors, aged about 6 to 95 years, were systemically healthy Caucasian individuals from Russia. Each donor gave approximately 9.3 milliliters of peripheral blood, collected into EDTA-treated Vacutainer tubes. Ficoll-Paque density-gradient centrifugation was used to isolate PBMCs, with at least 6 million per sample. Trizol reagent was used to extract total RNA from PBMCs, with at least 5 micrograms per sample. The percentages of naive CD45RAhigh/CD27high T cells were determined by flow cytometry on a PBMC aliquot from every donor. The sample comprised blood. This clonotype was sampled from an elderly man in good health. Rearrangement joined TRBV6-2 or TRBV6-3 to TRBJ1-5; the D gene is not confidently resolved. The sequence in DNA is TGTGCCAGCAATCCGACCTCAAGGAATCAGCCCCAGCATTTT. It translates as CASNPTSRNQPQHF.